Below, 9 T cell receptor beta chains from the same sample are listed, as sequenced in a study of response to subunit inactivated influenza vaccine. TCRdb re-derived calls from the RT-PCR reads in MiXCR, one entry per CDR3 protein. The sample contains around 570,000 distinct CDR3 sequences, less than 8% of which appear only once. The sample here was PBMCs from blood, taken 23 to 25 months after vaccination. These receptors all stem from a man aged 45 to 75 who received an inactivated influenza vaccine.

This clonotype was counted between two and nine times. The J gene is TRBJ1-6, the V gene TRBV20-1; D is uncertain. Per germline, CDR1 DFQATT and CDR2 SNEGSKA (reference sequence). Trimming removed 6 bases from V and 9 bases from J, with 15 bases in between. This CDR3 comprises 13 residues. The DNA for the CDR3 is TGCAGTGCCTCCCGTGGGGATGGTTCACCCCTCCACTTT. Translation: CSASRGDGSPLHF.

The CDR3 here is CASMREGSTYEQYF. The CDR3 bases are TGTGCCAGCATGAGGGAGGGGTCCACCTACGAGCAGTACTTC. The V gene is TRBV21-1, the J gene TRBJ2-7; the table's D call, TRBD2, has no DNA check behind it. TRBV21-1 constitutes a pseudogene. This CDR3 is built from 14 residues.

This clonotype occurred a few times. The chain's CDR3 is CASSPLAGVDNEQFF. CDR3 coding DNA: TGTGCCAGCAGCCCCCTAGCGGGGGTCGACAATGAGCAGTTCTTC. This chain uses TRBV9 with TRBJ2-1; 10 nucleotides align to TRBD2. Germline V lookup: CDR1 SGDLS, CDR2 YYNGEE. Germline trimming cut 4 bases from V and 5 bases from J; bases unmatched to any gene: 6. The CDR3 runs 15 residues.

The CDR3 DNA is TGTGCCTGGAGTGTACTGGGGCAGGGCTATGGCTACACCTTC. This sequence encodes CAWSVLGQGYGYTF. J is TRBJ1-2 and V is TRBV30, with a possible D match to TRBD1 (5 bases). The CDR3 is 14 amino acids. V was shortened by 0 bases and J by 4 bases, with 12 bases between the two germline ends. The germline gives CDR1 GTSNPN, CDR2 SVGIG (reference sequence).

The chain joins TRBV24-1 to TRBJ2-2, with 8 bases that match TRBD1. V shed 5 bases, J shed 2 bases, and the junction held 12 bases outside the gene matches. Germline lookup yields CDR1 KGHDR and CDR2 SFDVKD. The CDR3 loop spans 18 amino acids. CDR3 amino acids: CATSARGRIGHNTGELFF. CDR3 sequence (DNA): TGTGCCACCAGTGCCAGGGGGCGCATCGGACATAACACCGGGGAGCTGTTTTTT.

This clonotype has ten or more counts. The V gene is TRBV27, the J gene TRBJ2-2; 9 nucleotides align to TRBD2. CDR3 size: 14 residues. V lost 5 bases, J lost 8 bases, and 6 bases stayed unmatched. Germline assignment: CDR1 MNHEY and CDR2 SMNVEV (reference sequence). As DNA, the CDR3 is TGTGCCAGCAGTATGCGGGAGGGCGCTGGGGAGCTGTTTTTT. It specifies CASSMREGAGELFF.

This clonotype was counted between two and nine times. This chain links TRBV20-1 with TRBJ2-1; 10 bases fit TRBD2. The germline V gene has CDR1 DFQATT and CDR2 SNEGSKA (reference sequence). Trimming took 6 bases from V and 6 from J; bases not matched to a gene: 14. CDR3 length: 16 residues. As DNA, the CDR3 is TGCAGTGCGCGCCCTGTAAGCGGGGGGGCCGGCAATGAGCAGTTCTTC. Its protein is CSARPVSGGAGNEQFF.

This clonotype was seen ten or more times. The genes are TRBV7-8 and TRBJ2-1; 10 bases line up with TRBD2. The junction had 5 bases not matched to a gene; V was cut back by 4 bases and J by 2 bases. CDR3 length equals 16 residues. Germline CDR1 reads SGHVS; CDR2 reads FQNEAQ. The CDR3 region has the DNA TGTGCCAGCAGCTCCCCAAGCGGGGGGGCCTACAATGAGCAGTTCTTC. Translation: CASSSPSGGAYNEQFF.

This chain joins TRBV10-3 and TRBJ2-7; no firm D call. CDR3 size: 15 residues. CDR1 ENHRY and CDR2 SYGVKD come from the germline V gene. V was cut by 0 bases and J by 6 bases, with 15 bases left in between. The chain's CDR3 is CAISESVSSGSEQYF. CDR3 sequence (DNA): TGTGCCATCAGTGAGTCTGTCAGCTCTGGCTCCGAGCAGTACTTC.